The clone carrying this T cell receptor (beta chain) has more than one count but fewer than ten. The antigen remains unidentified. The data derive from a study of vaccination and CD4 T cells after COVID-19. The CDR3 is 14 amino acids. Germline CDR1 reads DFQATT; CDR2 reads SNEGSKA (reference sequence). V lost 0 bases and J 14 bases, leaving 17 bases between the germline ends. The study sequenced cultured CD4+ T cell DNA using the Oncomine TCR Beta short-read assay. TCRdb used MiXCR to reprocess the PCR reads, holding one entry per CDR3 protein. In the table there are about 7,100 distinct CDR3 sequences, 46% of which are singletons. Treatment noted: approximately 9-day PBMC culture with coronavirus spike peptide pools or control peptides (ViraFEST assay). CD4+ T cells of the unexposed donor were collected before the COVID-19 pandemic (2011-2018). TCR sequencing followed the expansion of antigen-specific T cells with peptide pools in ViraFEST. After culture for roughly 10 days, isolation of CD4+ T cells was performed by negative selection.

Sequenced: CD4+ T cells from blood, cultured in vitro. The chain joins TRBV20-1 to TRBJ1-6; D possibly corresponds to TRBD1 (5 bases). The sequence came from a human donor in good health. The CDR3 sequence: CSARDPSPRVTLHF. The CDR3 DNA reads TGCAGTGCTAGAGATCCCTCCCCCAGGGTTACCCTCCACTTT.